This T cell receptor beta chain originates from a study of neurological immune-mediated disorders. Synthesis of cDNA was accomplished via 5'RACE employing 10-nucleotide random UMIs. TCRdb re-derived calls from the 5' RACE reads in MiXCR, one entry per CDR3 protein. The repertoire holds about 82,000 distinct CDR3 sequences, 2.6% seen once, with around 1.1% in the top ten. V was trimmed by 1 base and J by 6 bases, leaving 14 bases between them. CDR1 SGHRS and CDR2 YFSETQ come from the germline V gene. This CDR3 has 14 residues. This clonotype has at least ten counts. This receptor was obtained from a woman aged 25 to 39 with multiple sclerosis. The specimen sequenced was PBMCs. This chain links TRBV5-1 with TRBJ2-7; D is unresolved. CDR3: CASSLIQAAAEQYF. The CDR3 coding sequence is TGCGCCAGCAGCTTGATTCAGGCCGCAGCCGAGCAGTACTTC.